The 24 T cell receptor beta chains in this list originate from one sample, sequenced in a study of shared clonotypes between healthy human individuals. Clones were sequenced by immunoSEQ multiplex PCR, and TCRdb holds only the in-frame ones, with some missing. The sample holds roughly 2 million clones, approximately 96% seen once. The sample was naive CD4+ T cells sorted from blood. The subset here: CD45RA+ positively selected. Receptors originate from a young man in good health.

This chain uses TRBV5-5 with TRBJ1-2, with D possibly TRBD1 on 5 matching bases. V lost 4 bases, J lost 7 bases, and 20 bases lay in between. Germline CDR1 and CDR2: SGHKS and YYEKEE (reference sequence). This CDR3 contains 15 residues. The CDR3 sequence: CASSGRTGVGGGYTF. The CDR3 bases are TGTGCCAGCAGCGGGCGTACAGGAGTAGGTGGTGGCTACACCTTC.

CDR3 in amino acids: CASKGSGRYGYTF. CDR3 DNA: TGTGCCAGCAAAGGGTCAGGACGATATGGCTACACCTTC. The chain joins TRBV27 to TRBJ1-2; no firm D call. Trimming took off 7 bases at V and 5 bases at J, with 14 bases between the two ends. CDR1 and CDR2 from the germline V gene are MNHEY and SMNVEV (reference sequence). CDR3 length equals 13 residues.

This clone was seen a handful of times. V usage is TRBV10-1 and J usage is TRBJ2-3; D unresolved. The CDR3 runs to 16 residues. Trimming shortened V by 3 bases and J by 6 bases, and 19 bases separated the two germline ends. Germline loops: CDR1 WNHNN, CDR2 SYGVQD (reference sequence). The CDR3 is CASSERAVSVMDTQYF. CDR3 sequence (DNA): TGCGCCAGCAGTGAACGGGCTGTGTCCGTGATGGATACGCAGTATTTT.

This clone occurred once. This rearrangement joins TRBV4-1 to TRBJ1-2; no clear D. Trimming took 0 bases from V and 2 from J, leaving 13 bases between them. CDR1 MGHRA and CDR2 YSYEKL come from the germline V gene. CDR3 size: 16 residues. The CDR3, as DNA: TGCGCCAGCAGCCAAGATCCTTCCAGCACAAACTATGGCTACACCTTC. It is translated as CASSQDPSSTNYGYTF.

V and J are TRBV15 and TRBJ1-5; possibly TRBD1 for D (6 bases). The CDR3 is 17 residues long. Germline lookup yields CDR1 LNHNV and CDR2 YYDKDF (reference sequence). V lost 3 bases and J lost 1, with 16 bases in between. CDR3 residues: CATSSHKGVKSNQPQHF. In DNA, the CDR3 is TGTGCCACCAGCAGTCACAAGGGGGTCAAGAGCAATCAGCCCCAGCATTTT. Full variable domain (rest looked up from reference TRBV15 and TRBJ1-5): DAMVIQNPRYQVTQFGKPVTLSCSQTLNHNVMYWYQQKSSQAPKLLFHYYDKDFNNEADTPDNFQSRRPNTSFCFLDIRSPGLGDTAMYLCATSSHKGVKSNQPQHFGDGTRLSIL.

This sequence joins TRBV7-9 and TRBJ2-1; possibly TRBD1 or TRBD2 for D (5 bases each). Between the trimmed V and J ends, which lost 1 base and 6 bases, there was a span of 13 bases. Germline assignment: CDR1 SEHNR and CDR2 FQNEAQ (reference sequence). The CDR3 runs 15 residues. The CDR3, as DNA: TGTGCCAGCAGCTTAGTGGGGACCACTTTCAATGAGCAGTTCTTC. Encoded protein: CASSLVGTTFNEQFF.

The chain carries TRBV7-6 and TRBJ2-5, with D possibly being TRBD2 (7 bases). Trimming cost V 1 base and J 5 bases, with 11 bases left between them. The CDR3 has 14 residues. CDR1 is SGHVS and CDR2 is FNYEAQ in the germline V gene. CDR3 sequence reads: CASSLGGGPETQYF. The CDR3 nucleotides are TGTGCCAGCAGCTTAGGGGGGGGCCCTGAGACCCAGTACTTC.

This clone was recorded once. This chain joins TRBV7-3 and TRBJ1-1; D is uncertain. This CDR3 region has 13 residues. V lost 2 bases and J lost 4, with 8 bases in between. Per germline, CDR1 SGHTA and CDR2 FQGTGA. The CDR3 reads CASSLGEGTEAFF. CDR3 nucleotide sequence: TGTGCCAGCAGCTTAGGGGAGGGCACTGAAGCTTTCTTT.

This chain connects TRBV5-1 to TRBJ1-2; D remains ambiguous. V lost 1 base to trimming and J lost 3 bases, with 13 bases between them. Germline values: CDR1 SGHRS, CDR2 YFSETQ. This CDR3 region has 15 residues. In DNA, the CDR3 is TGCGCCAGCAGCTTGCAGGCGAGTTGGGACTATGGCTACACCTTC. Its translation: CASSLQASWDYGYTF.

In the case of this clone: The junction departs from germline at one end; a sequencing error may be responsible. The CDR3 protein is CVSSLEGTDTQYF. The CDR3 coding sequence is TGCGTCAGCAGCTTGGAGGGCACAGATACGCAGTATTTT. This rearrangement joins TRBV5-1 to TRBJ2-3; possible D gene TRBD2, 5 bases. This CDR3 contains 13 residues. Germline V gene sequence: CDR1 SGHRS, CDR2 YFSETQ.

The chain uses TRBV4-1 and TRBJ2-5; possible D gene TRBD2, 7 bases. CDR1 and CDR2 (germline): MGHRA, YSYEKL. This CDR3 region has 16 residues. The ends were cut back, 3 bases at V and 2 bases at J, with 16 bases in the middle. The CDR3: CASSQGGRGLQETQYF. The DNA of the CDR3 is TGCGCCAGCAGCCAGGGGGGGCGGGGGCTTCAAGAGACCCAGTACTTC.

This clone was recorded only once. This chain links TRBV6-6 with TRBJ2-1, with TRBD2 matching over 8 bases. With 6 bases clipped from V and 4 bases from J, the junction kept 5 bases outside the gene matches. CDR1 and CDR2 (germline): MNHNY, SVGAGI (reference sequence). The CDR3 is 14 amino acids. CDR3 residues: CASRPGGLYNEQFF. Written as DNA, the CDR3 is TGTGCCAGCAGACCGGGGGGGCTATACAATGAGCAGTTCTTC.

The rearrangement links TRBV20-1 to TRBJ2-7; D is undetermined. Deletions cut 2 bases from V and 4 bases from J, with 6 bases between. From germline, CDR1 is DFQATT and CDR2 SNEGSKA (reference sequence). The CDR3 is 11 amino acids. The CDR3 sequence: CSARMDYEQYF. The DNA for the CDR3 is TGCAGTGCTAGAATGGATTACGAGCAGTACTTC.

The genes are TRBV25-1 and TRBJ2-1, with D perhaps given as TRBD1 or TRBD2 (5 bases each). Trimming took off 4 bases at V and 7 bases at J, with 20 bases between the two ends. This CDR3 region has 16 residues. Looked up from germline, CDR1 is MGHDK and CDR2 is SYGVNS. The CDR3 region is CASSGQQLTAGNEQFF. Here the CDR3 DNA reads TGTGCCAGCAGTGGACAGCAACTAACGGCGGGTAATGAGCAGTTCTTC.

The CDR3 sequence is CASSASGRSQETQYF. The CDR3 coding sequence is TGTGCCAGCAGCGCTAGCGGGAGGTCCCAAGAGACCCAGTACTTC. V is TRBV7-2 and J is TRBJ2-5, with TRBD2 matching 11 bases. The CDR3 runs 15 residues. The V and J ends lost 5 bases and 1 base, in that order; junction bases with no gene match: 3. The V gene's germline CDR1 is SGHTA and CDR2 FQGNSA.

This rearrangement joins TRBV29-1 to TRBJ1-2, with 7 bases lining up with TRBD1. The CDR3 length is 12 residues. After removal of 2 bases from V and 8 bases from J, the junction contained 5 bases not matched to a gene. Germline CDR1 SQVTM, CDR2 ANQGSEA. The DNA of the CDR3 is TGCAGCGTTGAAAAGGGGGCGAGCGGCTACACCTTC. This gives the protein CSVEKGASGYTF.

This chain links TRBV6-5 with TRBJ2-2; tentative D call: TRBD1 (6 bases). There are 14 residues in the CDR3. Per germline, CDR1 MNHEY and CDR2 SVGAGI. V was shortened by 5 bases and J by 5 bases, with 12 bases between the two germline ends. The CDR3 DNA reads TGTGCCAGCAGTGCACAGGGAACGACCGGGGAGCTGTTTTTT. This translates into CASSAQGTTGELFF.

Concerning this clone: The junction departs from the called germline gene at one end, perhaps through a read error. The gene calls are TRBV9 and TRBJ2-7; 7 nucleotides align to TRBD1. This CDR3 spans 15 amino acids. Germline-derived CDR1 and CDR2 are SGDLS and YYNGEE. CDR3 nucleotide sequence: TGTGCCAACAGCGCCCCGACAGGGACCCACTACGAGCAGTACTTC. Translation gives CANSAPTGTHYEQYF.

The chain employs TRBV6-5 and TRBJ1-1, with D perhaps TRBD1 (5 bases). The length of the CDR3 is 16 residues. Germline CDR1 reads MNHEY; CDR2 reads SVGAGI. Trimming shortened V by 0 bases and J by 5 bases, and 16 bases separated the two germline ends. CDR3 in amino acids: CASSYSGTHYGTEAFF. In DNA, the CDR3 is TGTGCCAGCAGTTACTCGGGGACCCATTATGGTACTGAAGCTTTCTTT.

Concerning this clone itself: In the same sample, other DNA sequences code for this CDR3. The chain uses TRBV6-5 and TRBJ2-5; weak D call: TRBD1 (6 bases). The germline CDR1 and CDR2 sequences are MNHEY and SVGAGI. The CDR3 runs 12 residues. V was pared by 6 bases and J by 5 bases, with 10 bases between. The CDR3 bases are TGTGCCAGCAGCCAGGGGTGGGAGACCCAGTACTTC. Translation gives CASSQGWETQYF.

The chain combines TRBV11-2 with TRBJ1-4; no reliable D call. Germline loops: CDR1 SGHAT, CDR2 FQNNGV. The CDR3 sequence is 14 residues long. The V end was cut by 0 bases, the J end by 5 bases, with 7 bases between. The CDR3 DNA is TGTGCCAGCAGCTTAGATTGGCCGAATGAAAAACTGTTTTTT. Translation: CASSLDWPNEKLFF. The full variable domain, completed using reference TRBV11-2 and TRBJ1-4, is EAGVAQSPRYKIIEKRQSVAFWCNPISGHATLYWYQQILGQGPKLLIQFQNNGVVDDSQLPKDRFSAERLKGVDSTLKIQPAKLEDSAVYLCASSLDWPNEKLFFGSGTQLSVL.

The chain employs TRBV5-1 and TRBJ2-7; TRBD2 is a possible D gene (5 bases). Germline loops: CDR1 SGHRS, CDR2 YFSETQ. The ends were cut back, 7 bases at V and 0 bases at J, with 17 bases in the middle. This CDR3 contains 15 residues. DNA for the CDR3: TGCGCCAGCCAGAGATCGGGAAAAGTCTCCTACGAGCAGTACTTC. This codes for CASQRSGKVSYEQYF. The variable domain in full, completed from reference TRBV5-1 and TRBJ2-7, reads KAGVTQTPRYLIKTRGQQVTLSCSPISGHRSVSWYQQTPGQGLQFLFEYFSETQRNKGNFPGRFSGRQFSNSRSEMNVSTLELGDSALYLCASQRSGKVSYEQYFGPGTRLTVT.

This chain links TRBV6-5 with TRBJ2-4; 8 positions match TRBD1. The germline V gene encodes CDR1 MNHEY and CDR2 SVGAGI. The CDR3 contains 11 residues. With V trimmed by 8 bases and J by 9 bases, 3 bases remained unmatched. The CDR3 nucleotides read TGTGCCAGCGGACAGGGAGGCATTCAGTACTTC. The encoded protein is CASGQGGIQYF.

The chain recombines TRBV6-7 with TRBJ1-5, with TRBD1 matching over 7 bases. TRBV6-7 is sorted into the ORF group, with uncertain function. V lost 1 base and J lost 1; bases outside the gene matches: 4. The CDR3 sequence is 16 residues long. The CDR3 loop reads CASSYWAGQSNQPQHF. The CDR3 DNA reads as TGTGCCAGCAGTTACTGGGCGGGACAGAGCAATCAGCCCCAGCATTTT.